This T cell receptor (beta chain) stems from a study of shared clonotypes between healthy human individuals. Study at large: CD4 naive and CD4 memory each took three plates per donor, while CD8 naive took two and CD8 memory one. Study-level points and caveats: Shared across several donors were roughly 5.3% of the naive CD4 clonotypes. Naive subsets typically showed greater estimated richness than memory subsets. Only blood was sampled; tissue repertoires likely differ.

Using immunoSEQ multiplex PCR, the repertoire was profiled, and TCRdb retains in-frame clones only, with some absent. The sample holds about 800,000 clones, approximately 97% seen once. The V end lost 5 bases, the J end lost 5 bases, and 15 bases lay between the germline ends. CDR1 and CDR2 (germline): SEHNR, FQNEAQ (reference sequence). The CDR3 has 15 amino acids. Positive CCR7 selection of CD45RO-negative cells yielded the naive CD8 cells, and terminally differentiated effector memory CD45RA+ cells were excluded. A single count supports this clone. Its specificity is unknown. The sample consisted of naive CD8+ T cells sorted from blood. The genes are TRBV7-9 and TRBJ2-2, with D perhaps given as TRBD1 or TRBD2 (5 bases each). This sequence was found in a young man in good health. CDR3 region: CASSLTVRGTGELFF. CDR3 DNA: TGTGCCAGCAGCCTGACAGTACGGGGTACCGGGGAGCTGTTTTTT.